A single sample gave rise to the 18 T cell receptor beta chains below, sequenced in a study of CXCR3-negative and CXCR3-positive naive CD8 T cells. The study made its TRB cDNA libraries by 5' RACE, adding UMI labels. For each CDR3 protein, TCRdb gives one entry from its re-call of the 5' RACE reads, without DNA. Recorded for this sample: about 56,000 distinct CDR3 sequences. Material for sequencing was memory CD8+ T cells from blood. These receptors were obtained from a human donor in good health. Some clones in this sample may be carry-over from other donors' samples.

V usage is TRBV7-9 and J usage is TRBJ2-5; TCRdb selects TRBD1, and the lack of DNA leaves this call unchecked. The CDR3 loop spans 16 amino acids. The germline V gene has CDR1 SEHNR and CDR2 FQNEAQ (reference sequence). The CDR3 here is CASSQTAGAYQETQYF.

CDR3 amino acids: CSVVEGAGELFF. This chain joins TRBV29-1 and TRBJ2-2; TCRdb selects TRBD2, and the lack of DNA leaves this call unchecked. Germline V gene data show CDR1 as SQVTM and CDR2 as ANQGSEA. The CDR3 consists of 12 residues.

This sequence joins TRBV7-9 and TRBJ1-6; TCRdb lists TRBD1, though no DNA is available to test this call. This CDR3 contains 16 residues. CDR1 and CDR2 (germline): SEHNR, FQNEAQ (reference sequence). CDR3 sequence reads: CASSLDPFGPNSPLHF.

This chain links TRBV3-1 with TRBJ1-3; TCRdb outputs TRBD1, but without DNA this stays unchecked. This CDR3 has 18 amino acids. The germline CDR1 and CDR2 sequences are LGHDT and YNNKEL (reference sequence). CDR3 region: CASSAPGQGPASGNTIYF.

V and J are TRBV23-1 and TRBJ2-6; TCRdb picks TRBD1, but there is no DNA to check that call. TRBV23-1 is an open reading frame, and its role is uncertain. CDR3 size: 17 residues. The CDR3 sequence is CASSLAPVVSGANVLTF.

The genes are TRBV7-6 and TRBJ2-2. The CDR3 loop spans 11 amino acids. CDR1 and CDR2 from the germline V gene are SGHVS and FNYEAQ. The CDR3: CASGNTGELFF.

The rearrangement joins TRBV29-1 to TRBJ2-1; TCRdb proposes TRBD2, but this gene call is untestable without DNA. This CDR3 contains 17 residues. Germline V lookup: CDR1 SQVTM, CDR2 ANQGSEA. The CDR3 is CSVGWLAGGPGSNEQFF.

This chain links TRBV2 with TRBJ2-1; TCRdb lists TRBD2, though no DNA is available to test this call. The length of the CDR3 is 17 residues. The germline V gene encodes CDR1 SNHLY and CDR2 FYNNEI. The CDR3 loop is CASSVDSGRAKVDEQFF. Full variable domain (outside the CDR3, taken from reference TRBV2 and TRBJ2-1): EPEVTQTPSHQVTQMGQEVILRCVPISNHLYFYWYRQILGQKVEFLVSFYNNEISEKSEIFDDQFSVERPDGSNFTLKIRSTKLEDSAMYFCASSVDSGRAKVDEQFFGPGTRLTVL.

The chain combines TRBV28 with TRBJ2-7. The CDR3 has 15 amino acids. Germline V lookup: CDR1 MDHEN, CDR2 SYDVKM. This CDR3 is CASSFVGSTTYEQYF.

The J gene is TRBJ2-5, the V gene TRBV28. There are 15 residues in the CDR3. In germline, CDR1 is MDHEN, CDR2 SYDVKM. The CDR3 sequence is CASSPTAGSRETQYF.

The chain has TRBV28 and TRBJ2-2. The germline V gene encodes CDR1 MDHEN and CDR2 SYDVKM. The CDR3 is 11 residues long. Here the CDR3 reads CASSKTGELFF.

The chain recombines TRBV19 with TRBJ2-7; the TRBD1 assignment by TCRdb is unverifiable without DNA. The CDR3 is 15 residues long. Germline V lookup: CDR1 LNHDA, CDR2 SQIVND (reference sequence). CDR3 in amino acids: CASSMGTRASYEQYF.

The chain combines TRBV7-3 with TRBJ2-1; TCRdb names TRBD2, which stays unverified in the absence of DNA. Germline assignment: CDR1 SGHTA and CDR2 FQGTGA. This CDR3 spans 15 amino acids. The CDR3: CASSPWSGDDNEQCF.

This chain connects TRBV29-1 to TRBJ1-1. This CDR3 has 12 amino acids. CDR1 and CDR2 (germline): SQVTM, ANQGSEA. CDR3 loop: CSVDSGNTEAFF. The variable domain in full, completed from reference TRBV29-1 and TRBJ1-1, reads SAVISQKPSRDICQRGTSLTIQCQVDSQVTMMFWYRQQPGQSLTLIATANQGSEATYESGFVIDKFPISRPNLTFSTLTVSNMSPEDSSIYLCSVDSGNTEAFFGQGTRLTVV.

This sequence joins TRBV7-2 and TRBJ1-2; TCRdb lists TRBD1, though no DNA is available to test this call. This CDR3 comprises 14 residues. The V gene's germline CDR1 is SGHTA and CDR2 FQGNSA. The CDR3 is CASSQTGVPYGYTF.

V usage is TRBV29-1 and J usage is TRBJ1-1; TCRdb names TRBD1, which stays unverified in the absence of DNA. The CDR3 is 15 residues long. Germline CDR1 reads SQVTM; CDR2 reads ANQGSEA. The CDR3 is CSVLGGAALNTEAFF.

The chain links TRBV6-2 or TRBV6-3 to TRBJ2-2; TCRdb returns TRBD1, unconfirmable since there is no DNA. The germline V gene encodes CDR1 MNHEY and CDR2 SVGEGT. The CDR3 runs to 13 residues. CDR3 loop: CASRATETGELFF.

The CDR3 region is CSVEVGWTGATDTQYF. V gene TRBV29-1 combines with J gene TRBJ2-3. Per the germline V gene, CDR1 is SQVTM and CDR2 is ANQGSEA. The CDR3 has 16 residues.